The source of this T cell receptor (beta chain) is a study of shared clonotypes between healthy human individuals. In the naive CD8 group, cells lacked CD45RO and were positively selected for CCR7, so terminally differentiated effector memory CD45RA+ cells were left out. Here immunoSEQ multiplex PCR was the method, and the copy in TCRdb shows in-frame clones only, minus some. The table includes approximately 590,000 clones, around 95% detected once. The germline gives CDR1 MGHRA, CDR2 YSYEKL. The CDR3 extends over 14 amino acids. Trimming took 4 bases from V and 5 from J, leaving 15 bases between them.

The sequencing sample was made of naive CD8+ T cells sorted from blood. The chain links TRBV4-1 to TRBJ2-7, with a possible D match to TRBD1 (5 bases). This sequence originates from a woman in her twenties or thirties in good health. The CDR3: CASSRTQGRNEQYF. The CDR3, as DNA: TGCGCCAGCAGCCGAACGCAGGGTCGGAACGAGCAGTACTTC.